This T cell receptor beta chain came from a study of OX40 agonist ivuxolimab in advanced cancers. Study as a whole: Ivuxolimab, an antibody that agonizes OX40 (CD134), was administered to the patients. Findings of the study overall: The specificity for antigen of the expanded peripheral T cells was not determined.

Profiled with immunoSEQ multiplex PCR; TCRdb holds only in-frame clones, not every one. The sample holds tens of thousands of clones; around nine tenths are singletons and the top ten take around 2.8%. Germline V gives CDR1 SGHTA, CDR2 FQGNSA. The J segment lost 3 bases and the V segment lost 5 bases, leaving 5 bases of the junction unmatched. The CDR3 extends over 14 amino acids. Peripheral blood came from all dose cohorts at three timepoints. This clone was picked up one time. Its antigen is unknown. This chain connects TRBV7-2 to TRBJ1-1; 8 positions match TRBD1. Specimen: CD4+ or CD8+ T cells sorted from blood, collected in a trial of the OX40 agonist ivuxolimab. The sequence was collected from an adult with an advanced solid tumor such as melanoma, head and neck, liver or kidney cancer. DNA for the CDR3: TGTGCCAGCAGCGCGACAGGGGAGGACACTGAAGCTTTCTTT. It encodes CASSATGEDTEAFF.